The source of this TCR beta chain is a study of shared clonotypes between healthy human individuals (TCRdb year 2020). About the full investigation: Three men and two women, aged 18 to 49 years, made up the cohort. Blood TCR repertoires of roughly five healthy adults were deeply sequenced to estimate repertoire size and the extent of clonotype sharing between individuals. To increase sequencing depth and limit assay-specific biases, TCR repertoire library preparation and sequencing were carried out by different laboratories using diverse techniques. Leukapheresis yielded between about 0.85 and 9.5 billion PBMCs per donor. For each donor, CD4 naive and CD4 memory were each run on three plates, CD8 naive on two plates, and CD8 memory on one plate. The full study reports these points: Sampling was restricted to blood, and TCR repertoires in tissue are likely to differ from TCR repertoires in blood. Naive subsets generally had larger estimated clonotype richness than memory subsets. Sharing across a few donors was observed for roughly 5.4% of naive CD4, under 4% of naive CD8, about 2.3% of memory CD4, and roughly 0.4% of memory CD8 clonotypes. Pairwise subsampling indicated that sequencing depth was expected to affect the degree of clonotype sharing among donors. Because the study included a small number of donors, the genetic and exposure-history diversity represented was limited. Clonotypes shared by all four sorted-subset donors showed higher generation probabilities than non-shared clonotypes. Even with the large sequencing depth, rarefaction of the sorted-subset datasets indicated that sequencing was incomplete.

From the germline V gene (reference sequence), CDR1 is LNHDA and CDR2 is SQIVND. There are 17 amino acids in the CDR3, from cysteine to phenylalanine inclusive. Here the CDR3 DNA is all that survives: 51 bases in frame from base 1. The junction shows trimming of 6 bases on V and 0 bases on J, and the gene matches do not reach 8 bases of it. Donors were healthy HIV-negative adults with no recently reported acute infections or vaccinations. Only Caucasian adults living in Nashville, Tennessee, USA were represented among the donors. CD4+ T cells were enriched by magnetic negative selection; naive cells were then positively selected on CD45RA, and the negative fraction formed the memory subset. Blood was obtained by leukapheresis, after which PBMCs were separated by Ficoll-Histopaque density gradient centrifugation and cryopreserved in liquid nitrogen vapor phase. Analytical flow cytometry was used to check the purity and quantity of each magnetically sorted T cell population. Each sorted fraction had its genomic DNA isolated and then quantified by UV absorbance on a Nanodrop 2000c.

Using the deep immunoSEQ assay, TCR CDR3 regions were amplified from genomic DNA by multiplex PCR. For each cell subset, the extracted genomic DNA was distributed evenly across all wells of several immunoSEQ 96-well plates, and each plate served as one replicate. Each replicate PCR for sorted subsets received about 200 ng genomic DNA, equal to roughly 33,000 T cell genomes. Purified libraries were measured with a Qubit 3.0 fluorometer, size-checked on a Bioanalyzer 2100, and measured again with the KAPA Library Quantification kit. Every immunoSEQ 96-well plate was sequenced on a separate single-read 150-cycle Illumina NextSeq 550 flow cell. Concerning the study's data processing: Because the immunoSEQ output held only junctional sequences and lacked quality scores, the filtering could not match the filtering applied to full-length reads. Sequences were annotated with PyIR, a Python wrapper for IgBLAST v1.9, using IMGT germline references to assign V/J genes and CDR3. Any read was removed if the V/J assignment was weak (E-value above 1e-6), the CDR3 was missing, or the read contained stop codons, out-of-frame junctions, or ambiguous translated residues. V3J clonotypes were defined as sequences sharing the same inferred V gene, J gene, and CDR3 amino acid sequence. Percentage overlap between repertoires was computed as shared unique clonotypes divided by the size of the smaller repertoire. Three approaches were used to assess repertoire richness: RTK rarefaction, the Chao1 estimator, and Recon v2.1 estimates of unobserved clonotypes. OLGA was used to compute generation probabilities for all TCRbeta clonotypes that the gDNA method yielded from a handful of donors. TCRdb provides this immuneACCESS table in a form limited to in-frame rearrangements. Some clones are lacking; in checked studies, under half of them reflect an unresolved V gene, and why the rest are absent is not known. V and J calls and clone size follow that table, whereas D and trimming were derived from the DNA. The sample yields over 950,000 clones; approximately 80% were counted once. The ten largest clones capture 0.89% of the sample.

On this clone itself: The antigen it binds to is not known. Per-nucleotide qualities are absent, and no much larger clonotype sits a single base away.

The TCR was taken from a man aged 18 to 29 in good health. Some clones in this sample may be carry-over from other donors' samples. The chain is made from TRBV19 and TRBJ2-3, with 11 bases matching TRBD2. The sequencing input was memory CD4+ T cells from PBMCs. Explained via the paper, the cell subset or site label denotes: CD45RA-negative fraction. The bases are TGTGCCAGTAGAAGGGGGGGGACTAGCGGTAGCACAGATACGCAGTATTTT. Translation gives CASRRGGTSGSTDTQYF. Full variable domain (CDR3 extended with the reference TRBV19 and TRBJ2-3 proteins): DGGITQSPKYLFRKEGQNVTLSCEQNLNHDAMYWYRQDPGQGLRLIYYSQIVNDFQKGDIAEGYSVSREKKESFPLTVTSAQKNPTAFYLCASRRGGTSGSTDTQYFGPGTRLTVL.